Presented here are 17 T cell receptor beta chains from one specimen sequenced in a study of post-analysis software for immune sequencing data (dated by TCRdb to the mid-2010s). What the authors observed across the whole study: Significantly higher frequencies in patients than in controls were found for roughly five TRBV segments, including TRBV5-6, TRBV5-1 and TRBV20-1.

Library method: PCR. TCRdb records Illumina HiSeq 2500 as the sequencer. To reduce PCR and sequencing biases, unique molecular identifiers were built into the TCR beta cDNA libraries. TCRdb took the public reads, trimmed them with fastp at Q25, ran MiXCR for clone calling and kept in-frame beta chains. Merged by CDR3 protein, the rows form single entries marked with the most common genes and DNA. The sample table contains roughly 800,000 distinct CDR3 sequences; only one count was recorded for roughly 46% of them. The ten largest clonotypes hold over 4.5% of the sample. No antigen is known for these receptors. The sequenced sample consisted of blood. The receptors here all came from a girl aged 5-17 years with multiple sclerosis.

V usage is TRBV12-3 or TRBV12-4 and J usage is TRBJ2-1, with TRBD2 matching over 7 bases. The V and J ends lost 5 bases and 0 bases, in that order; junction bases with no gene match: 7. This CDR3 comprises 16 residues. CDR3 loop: CASSGGVRSSYNEQFF. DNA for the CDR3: TGTGCCAGCAGTGGGGGGGTGAGGAGCTCCTACAATGAGCAGTTCTTC.

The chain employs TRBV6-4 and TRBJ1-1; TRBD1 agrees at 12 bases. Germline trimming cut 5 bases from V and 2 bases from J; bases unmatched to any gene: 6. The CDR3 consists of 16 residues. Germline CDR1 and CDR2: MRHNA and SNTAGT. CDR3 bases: TGTGCCAGCAGTCACCGGGACAGGGGGCAAAACACTGAAGCTTTCTTT. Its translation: CASSHRDRGQNTEAFF.

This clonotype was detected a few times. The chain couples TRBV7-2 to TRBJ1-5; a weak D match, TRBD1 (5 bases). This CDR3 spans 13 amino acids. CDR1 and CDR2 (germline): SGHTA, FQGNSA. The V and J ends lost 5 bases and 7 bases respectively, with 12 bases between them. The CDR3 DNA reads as TGTGCCAGCAGCGCACGGGGGGAACAGCCCCAGCATTTT. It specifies CASSARGEQPQHF. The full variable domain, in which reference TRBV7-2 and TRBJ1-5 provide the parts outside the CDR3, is GAGVSQSPSNKVTEKGKDVELRCDPISGHTALYWYRQSLGQGLEFLIYFQGNSAPDKSGLPSDRFSAERTGGSVSTLTIQRTQQEDSAVYLCASSARGEQPQHFGDGTRLSIL.

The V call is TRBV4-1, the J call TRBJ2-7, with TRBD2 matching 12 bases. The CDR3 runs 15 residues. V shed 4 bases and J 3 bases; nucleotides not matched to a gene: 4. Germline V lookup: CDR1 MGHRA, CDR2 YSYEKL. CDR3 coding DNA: TGCGCCAGCAGCCCCCTAGCGGGGGGGATCTACGAGCAGTACTTC. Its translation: CASSPLAGGIYEQYF.

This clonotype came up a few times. This chain's CDR3 is CASSLRRIVYNEQFF. The CDR3 nucleotides are TGCGCCAGCAGCTTACGTAGGATCGTATACAATGAGCAGTTCTTC. The chain couples TRBV5-1 to TRBJ2-1, with D uncertain. V was trimmed by 2 bases and J by 4 bases, leaving 13 bases between them. In germline, CDR1 is SGHRS, CDR2 YFSETQ. This CDR3 is built from 15 residues.

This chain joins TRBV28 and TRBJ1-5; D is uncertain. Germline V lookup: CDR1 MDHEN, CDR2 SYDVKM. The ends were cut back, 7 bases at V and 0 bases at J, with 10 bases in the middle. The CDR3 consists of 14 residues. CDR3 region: CASKTGNSNQPQHF. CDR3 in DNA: TGTGCCAGCAAGACGGGAAATAGCAATCAGCCCCAGCATTTT.

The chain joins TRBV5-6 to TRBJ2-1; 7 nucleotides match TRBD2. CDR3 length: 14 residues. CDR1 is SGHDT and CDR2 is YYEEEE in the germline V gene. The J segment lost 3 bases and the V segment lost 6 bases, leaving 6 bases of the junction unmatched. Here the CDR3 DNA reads TGTGCCAGCACCCCGTGGGAGGGCTACAATGAGCAGTTCTTC. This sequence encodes CASTPWEGYNEQFF. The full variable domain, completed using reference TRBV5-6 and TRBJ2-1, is DAGVTQSPTHLIKTRGQQVTLRCSPKSGHDTVSWYQQALGQGPQFIFQYYEEEERQRGNFPDRFSGHQFPNYSSELNVNALLLGDSALYLCASTPWEGYNEQFFGPGTRLTVL.

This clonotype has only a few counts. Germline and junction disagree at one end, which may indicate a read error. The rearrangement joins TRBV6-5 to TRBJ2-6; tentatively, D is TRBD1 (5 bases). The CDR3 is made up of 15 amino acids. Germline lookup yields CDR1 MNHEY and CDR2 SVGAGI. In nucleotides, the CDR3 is TGTGCCAGCAGTTACTCGAGCTCTGGGGCCAACGTCCGGACTTTC. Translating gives CASSYSSSGANVRTF.

DNA of the CDR3: TGTGCCAGCAGTACTTATTCGGGGGGTGGAGGCTATGGCTACACCTTC. The encoded protein is CASSTYSGGGGYGYTF. The J gene is TRBJ1-2, the V gene TRBV27; the D gene is possibly TRBD1 (5 bases). In germline, CDR1 is MNHEY, CDR2 SMNVEV (reference sequence). The CDR3 spans 16 residues. The V end lost 5 bases, the J end lost 4 bases, and 20 bases lay between the germline ends.

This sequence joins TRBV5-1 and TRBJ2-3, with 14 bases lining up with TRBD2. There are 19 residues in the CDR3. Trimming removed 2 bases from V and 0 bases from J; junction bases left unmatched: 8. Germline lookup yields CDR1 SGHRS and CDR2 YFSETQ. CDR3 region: CASSFRLAGGPVSTDTQYF. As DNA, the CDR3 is TGCGCCAGCAGCTTCAGACTAGCGGGAGGGCCGGTTAGCACAGATACGCAGTATTTT.

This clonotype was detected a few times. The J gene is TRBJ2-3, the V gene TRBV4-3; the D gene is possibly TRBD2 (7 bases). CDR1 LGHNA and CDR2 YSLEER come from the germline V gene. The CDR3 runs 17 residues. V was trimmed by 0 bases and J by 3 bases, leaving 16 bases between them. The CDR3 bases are TGCGCCAGCAGCCAAGAATGGGGCAGGGGAGGGACAGATACGCAGTATTTT. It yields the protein CASSQEWGRGGTDTQYF.

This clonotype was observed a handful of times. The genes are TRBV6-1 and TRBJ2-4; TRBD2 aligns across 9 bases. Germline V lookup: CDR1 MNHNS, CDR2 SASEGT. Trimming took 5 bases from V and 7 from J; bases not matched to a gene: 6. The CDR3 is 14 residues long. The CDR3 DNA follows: TGTGCCAGCAGTAAAGGGCGGGAGGGGAACATTCAGTACTTC. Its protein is CASSKGREGNIQYF.

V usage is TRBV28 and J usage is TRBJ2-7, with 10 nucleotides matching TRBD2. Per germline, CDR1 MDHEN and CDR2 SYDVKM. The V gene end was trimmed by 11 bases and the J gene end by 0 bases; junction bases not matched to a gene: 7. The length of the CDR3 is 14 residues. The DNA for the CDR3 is TGTGCCTTAAGGCCTAGCGGGAGCTCCTACGAGCAGTACTTC. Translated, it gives CALRPSGSSYEQYF.

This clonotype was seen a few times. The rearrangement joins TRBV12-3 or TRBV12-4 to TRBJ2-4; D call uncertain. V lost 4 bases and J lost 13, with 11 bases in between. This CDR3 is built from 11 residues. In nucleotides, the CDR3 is TGTGCCAGCAGTTGGGAACGAAAGCAGTACTTC. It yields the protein CASSWERKQYF.

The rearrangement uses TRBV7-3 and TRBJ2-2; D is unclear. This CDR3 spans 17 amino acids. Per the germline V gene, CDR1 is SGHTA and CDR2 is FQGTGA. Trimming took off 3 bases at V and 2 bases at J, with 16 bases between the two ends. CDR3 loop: CASSLVWPPYNTGELFF. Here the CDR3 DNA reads TGTGCCAGCAGCTTGGTTTGGCCACCCTATAACACCGGGGAGCTGTTTTTT.

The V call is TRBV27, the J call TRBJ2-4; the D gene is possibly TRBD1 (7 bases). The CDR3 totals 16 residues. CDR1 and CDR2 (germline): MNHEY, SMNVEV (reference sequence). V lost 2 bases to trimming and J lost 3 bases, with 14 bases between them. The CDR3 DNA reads TGTGCCAGCAGTTTAAGGAGGGGGCAAGACAAAAACATTCAGTACTTC. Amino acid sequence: CASSLRRGQDKNIQYF.

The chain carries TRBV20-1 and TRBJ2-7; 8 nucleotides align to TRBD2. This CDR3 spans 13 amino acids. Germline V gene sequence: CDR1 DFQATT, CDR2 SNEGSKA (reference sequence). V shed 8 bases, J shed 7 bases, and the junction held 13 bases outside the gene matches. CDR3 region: CSSRLAPTWEQYF. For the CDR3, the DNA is TGCAGTTCAAGACTAGCGCCCACCTGGGAGCAGTACTTC.